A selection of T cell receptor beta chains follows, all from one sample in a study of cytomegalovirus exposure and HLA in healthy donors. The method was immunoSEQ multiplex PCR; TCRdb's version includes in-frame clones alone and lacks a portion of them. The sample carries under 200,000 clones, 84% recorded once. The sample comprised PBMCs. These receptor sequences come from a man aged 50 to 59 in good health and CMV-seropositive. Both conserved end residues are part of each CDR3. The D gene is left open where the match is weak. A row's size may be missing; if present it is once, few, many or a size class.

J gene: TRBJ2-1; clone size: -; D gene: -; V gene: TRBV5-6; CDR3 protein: CASSLLQGLYNEQFF; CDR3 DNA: TGTGCCAGCAGCTTGTTACAGGGCCTCTACAATGAGCAGTTCTTC
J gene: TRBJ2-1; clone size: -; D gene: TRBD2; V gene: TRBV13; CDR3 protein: CASSPRTSGRADYNEQFF; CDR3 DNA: TGTGCCAGCAGCCCCCGGACTAGCGGGAGGGCCGACTACAATGAGCAGTTCTTC
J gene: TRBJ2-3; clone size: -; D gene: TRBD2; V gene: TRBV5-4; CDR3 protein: CASSLGRLAGVGDTQYF; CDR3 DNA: TGTGCCAGCAGCTTGGGAAGACTAGCGGGAGTCGGAGATACGCAGTATTTT
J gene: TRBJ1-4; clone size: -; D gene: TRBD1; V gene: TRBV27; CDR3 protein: CASSSRTGIAKLFF; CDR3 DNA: TGTGCCAGCAGCTCGAGGACAGGGATCGCAAAACTGTTTTTT
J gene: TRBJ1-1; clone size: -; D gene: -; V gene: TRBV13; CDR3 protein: CASSLQGGPAFF; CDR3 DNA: TGTGCCAGCAGCTTACAGGGAGGGCCAGCTTTCTTT
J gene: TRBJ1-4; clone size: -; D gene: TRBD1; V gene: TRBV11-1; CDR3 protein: CASSEGTGGEKLFF; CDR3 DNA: TGTGCCAGCAGCGAAGGGACAGGGGGTGAAAAACTGTTTTTT
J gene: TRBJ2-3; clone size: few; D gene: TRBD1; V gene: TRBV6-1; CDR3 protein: CASSRDRGATDTQYF; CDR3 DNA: TGTGCCAGCAGCCGGGACAGGGGCGCGACAGATACGCAGTATTTT
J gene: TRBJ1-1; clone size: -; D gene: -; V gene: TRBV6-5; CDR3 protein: CASSYAGNTEAFF; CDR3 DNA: TGTGCCAGCAGTTACGCGGGAAACACTGAAGCTTTCTTT
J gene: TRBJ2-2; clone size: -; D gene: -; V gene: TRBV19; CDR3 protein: CASSIGGADTGELFF; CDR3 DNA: TGTGCCAGTAGTATTGGGGGGGCTGACACCGGGGAGCTGTTTTTT
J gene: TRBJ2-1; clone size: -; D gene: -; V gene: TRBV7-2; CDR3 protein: CASSIGSEQFF; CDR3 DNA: TGTGCCAGCAGCATAGGGAGTGAGCAGTTCTTC
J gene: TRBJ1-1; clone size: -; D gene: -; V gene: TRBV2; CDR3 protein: CASSEARGGRAFF; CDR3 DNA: TGTGCCAGCAGTGAAGCGAGGGGGGGGCGAGCTTTCTTT
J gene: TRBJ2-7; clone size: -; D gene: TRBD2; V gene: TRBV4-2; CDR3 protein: CASSQAGSGGGEQYF; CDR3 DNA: TGTGCCAGCAGCCAAGCGGGTAGCGGGGGAGGGGAGCAGTACTTC
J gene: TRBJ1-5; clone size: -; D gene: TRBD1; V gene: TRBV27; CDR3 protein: CASSLRQGNNQPQHF; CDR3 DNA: TGTGCCAGCAGTTTGAGACAGGGGAACAATCAGCCCCAGCATTTT
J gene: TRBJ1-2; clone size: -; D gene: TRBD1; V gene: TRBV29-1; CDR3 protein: CSVGGTGVYGYTF; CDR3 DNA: TGCAGCGTGGGGGGGACAGGAGTCTATGGCTACACCTTC
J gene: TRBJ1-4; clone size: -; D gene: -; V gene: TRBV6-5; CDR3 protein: CASSYSNIGEKLFF; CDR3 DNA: TGTGCCAGCAGTTACTCGAACATCGGGGAAAAACTGTTTTTT